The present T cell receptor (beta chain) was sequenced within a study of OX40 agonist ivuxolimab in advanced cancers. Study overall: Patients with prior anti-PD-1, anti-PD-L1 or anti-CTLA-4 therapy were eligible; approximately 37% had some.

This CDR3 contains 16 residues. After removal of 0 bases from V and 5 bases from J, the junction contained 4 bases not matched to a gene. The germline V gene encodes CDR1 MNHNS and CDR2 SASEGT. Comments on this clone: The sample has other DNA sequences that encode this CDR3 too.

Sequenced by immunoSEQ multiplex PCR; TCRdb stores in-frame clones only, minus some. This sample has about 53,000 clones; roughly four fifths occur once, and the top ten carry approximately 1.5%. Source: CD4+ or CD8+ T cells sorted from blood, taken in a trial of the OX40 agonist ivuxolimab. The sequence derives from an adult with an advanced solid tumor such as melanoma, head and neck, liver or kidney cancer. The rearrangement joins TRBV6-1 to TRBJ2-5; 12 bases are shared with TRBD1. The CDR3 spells CASSEATGQGAETQYF. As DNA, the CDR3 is TGTGCCAGCAGTGAAGCTACGGGACAGGGGGCCGAGACCCAGTACTTC.